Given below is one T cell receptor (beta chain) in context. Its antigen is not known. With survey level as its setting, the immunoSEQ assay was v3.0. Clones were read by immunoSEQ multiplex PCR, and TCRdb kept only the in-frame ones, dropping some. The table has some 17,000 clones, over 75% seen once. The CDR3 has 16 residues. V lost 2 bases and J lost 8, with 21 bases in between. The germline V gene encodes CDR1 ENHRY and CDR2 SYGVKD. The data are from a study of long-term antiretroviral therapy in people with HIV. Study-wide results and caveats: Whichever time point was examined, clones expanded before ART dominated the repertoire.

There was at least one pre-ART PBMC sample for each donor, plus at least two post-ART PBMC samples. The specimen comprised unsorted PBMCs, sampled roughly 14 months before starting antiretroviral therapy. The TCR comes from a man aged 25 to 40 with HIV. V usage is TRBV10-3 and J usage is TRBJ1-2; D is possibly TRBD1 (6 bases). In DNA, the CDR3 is TGTGCCATCAGTGAGCCGTCGGCCGGGACATCCAGAGGCTACACCTTC. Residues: CAISEPSAGTSRGYTF.